This T cell receptor beta chain was identified during a study of cytomegalovirus exposure and HLA in healthy donors. V gave up 4 bases and J gave up 7 bases; unmatched junction bases: 10. The CDR3 sequence is 15 residues long. Germline assignment: CDR1 GTSNPN and CDR2 SVGIG (reference sequence). Whole-study results and caveats: A later examination showed that TCR association rates differed by HLA locus, with DRB1 most and HLA-C fewest. Later work showed greater clonal expansion in HLA-associated TCR beta chains than in equally common others.

It was with 60 Vbeta and 13 Jbeta primers that the PCR ran. TCRdb keeps only in-frame clones here, not all; method: immunoSEQ multiplex PCR. The sample holds about 160,000 clones, roughly 80% seen once. Worth noting for this clone: Its specificity is not known.

The receptor was derived from a man aged 35 to 55 in good health and CMV-seronegative. The chain joins TRBV30 to TRBJ1-6, with 7 nucleotides matching TRBD1. Sample: PBMCs. CDR3 sequence: CAWTMGTARNSPLHF. CDR3 nucleotides: TGTGCCTGGACCATGGGGACAGCAAGGAATTCACCCCTCCACTTT.